The present entry profiles one T cell receptor beta chain with its context. No cognate antigen has been identified for it. One base away there is no much larger clone; base qualities are not given. The data derive from a study of blood T cell repertoires in COVID-19 (dated by TCRdb to 2018 to 2020). For the study in its entirety: The collaborator samples originated in the United States, Italy and Spain and spanned the acute and convalescent phases of COVID-19. The prospective study material was composed of cDNA or gDNA derived from T cells, B-cell-depleted T cells, or PBMCs. The dataset comprised deeply sampled blood TCRbeta repertoires from subjects exposed to, actively infected with, or recovered from COVID-19. The repertoires were released in a freely available public database meant as a resource for research on the immune response to SARS-CoV-2. The samples were drawn from two sources: the first 160 participants of the ongoing ImmuneRACE study, and 1,254 subjects contributed by 6 global collaborators. A de-identified subject ID, COVID-19 status, age in years and sex were almost always included in the sample metadata. Where HLA class I and class II types were available, the types were taken from metadata supplied by the sample provider, not from assay-based typing.

Enrolling through a virtual design, the prospective study's participants ranged in age from roughly 18 to 95 years and lived across 24 United States geographic areas. In the prospective study, participants were assigned to cohorts based on the clinical history participants reported in a screening survey and a study questionnaire. Recovered participants in ImmuneRACE Cohort 3 were defined as having two consecutive negative NP/OP PCR tests, clearance from a healthcare professional, or resolution of symptoms. Mobile phlebotomists in the prospective study collected whole blood, serum and a nasopharyngeal or oropharyngeal swab from every participant. Participants in the prospective study had the option to provide additional blood draws and questionnaires over a 2-month period. Before DNA extraction, blood samples from the prospective study were shipped at room temperature or frozen. The CDR1 and CDR2 encoded by the germline V gene are MNHEY and SVGAGI. The CDR3 runs 14 residues from the cysteine to the phenylalanine. The DNA shown is the 42-base CDR3, in frame from base 1. V has 7 bases trimmed and J has 5 bases trimmed; junction bases matching no gene number 9.

TCRbeta CDR3 regions were amplified from genomic DNA using the immunoSEQ Assay, a bias-controlled multiplex PCR. The paper's processing steps were these. The number of nucleated cells in each sample was estimated from the amplification of reference gene primers within the assay. To quantify the absolute abundance of each unique TCRbeta CDR3 rearrangement, sequence reads were collapsed and filtered. For each sample, productive Simpson clonality was calculated as the square root of Simpson's diversity index over productive rearrangements. TCRdb re-hosts the immuneACCESS table, in-frame sequences only. Its copies lack some clones; in the studies checked, an unresolved V gene accounts for under half of them, and the cause for the rest is not known. V and J calls and clone size are those listed in that table; D and trimming were worked out from the DNA. This sample holds about 380,000 clones; 88% were observed only once. 1.2% of the sample lies in the top ten.

Overall study outcomes, separate from this receptor: The amount of clinical and demographic metadata varied by source and participant and was provided uncurated.

The source material was PBMCs or T cells enriched from blood (not recorded which). The V and J genes are TRBV6-5 and TRBJ2-7, and TRBD1 matches 9 of the central bases. This receptor was obtained from a woman under 30 who had recovered from COVID-19. The CDR3 in this case is CASTGDREVDEQYF. The DNA sequence reads TGTGCCAGCACTGGGGACAGGGAAGTCGACGAGCAGTACTTC.